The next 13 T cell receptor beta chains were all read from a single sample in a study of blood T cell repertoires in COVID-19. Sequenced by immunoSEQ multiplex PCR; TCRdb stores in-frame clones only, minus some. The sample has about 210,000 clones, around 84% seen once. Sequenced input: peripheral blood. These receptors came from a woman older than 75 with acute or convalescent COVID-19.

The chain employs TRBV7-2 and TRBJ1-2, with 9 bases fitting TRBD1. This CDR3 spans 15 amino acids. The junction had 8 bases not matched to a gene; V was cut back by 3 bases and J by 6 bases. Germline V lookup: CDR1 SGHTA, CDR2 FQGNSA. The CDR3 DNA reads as TGTGCCAGCAGCTTGGCCCGGGACAGGGTGGATGGCTACACCTTC. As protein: CASSLARDRVDGYTF.

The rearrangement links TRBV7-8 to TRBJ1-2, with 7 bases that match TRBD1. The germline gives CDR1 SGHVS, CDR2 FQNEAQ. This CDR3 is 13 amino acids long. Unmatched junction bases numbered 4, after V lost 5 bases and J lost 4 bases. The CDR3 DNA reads TGTGCCAGCAGCAGGGGGCACGGCTATGGCTACACCTTC. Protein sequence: CASSRGHGYGYTF.

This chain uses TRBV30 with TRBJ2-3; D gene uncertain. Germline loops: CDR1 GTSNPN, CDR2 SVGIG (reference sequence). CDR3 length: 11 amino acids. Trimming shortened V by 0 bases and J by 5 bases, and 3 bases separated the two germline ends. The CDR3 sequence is CAWSVKDTQYF. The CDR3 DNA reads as TGTGCCTGGAGTGTTAAAGATACGCAGTATTTT.

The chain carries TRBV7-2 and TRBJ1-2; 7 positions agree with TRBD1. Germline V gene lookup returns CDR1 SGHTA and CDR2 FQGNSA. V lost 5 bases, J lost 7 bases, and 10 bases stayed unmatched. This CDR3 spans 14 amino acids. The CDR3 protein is CASSAQTGDGGYTF. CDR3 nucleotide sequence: TGTGCCAGCAGCGCGCAAACAGGGGATGGTGGCTACACCTTC. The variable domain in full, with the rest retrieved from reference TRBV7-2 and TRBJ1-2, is GAGVSQSPSNKVTEKGKDVELRCDPISGHTALYWYRQSLGQGLEFLIYFQGNSAPDKSGLPSDRFSAERTGGSVSTLTIQRTQQEDSAVYLCASSAQTGDGGYTFGSGTRLTVV.

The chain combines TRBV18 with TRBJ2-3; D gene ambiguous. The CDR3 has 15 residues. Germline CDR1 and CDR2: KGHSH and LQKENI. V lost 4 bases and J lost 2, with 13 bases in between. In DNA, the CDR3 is TGTGCCAGCTCACTGACTCTCATACCCACAGATACGCAGTATTTT. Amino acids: CASSLTLIPTDTQYF.

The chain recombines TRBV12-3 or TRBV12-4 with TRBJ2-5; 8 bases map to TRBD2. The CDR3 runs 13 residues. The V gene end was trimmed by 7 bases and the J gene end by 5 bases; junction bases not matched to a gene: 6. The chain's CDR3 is CASIRGGGETQYF. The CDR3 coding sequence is TGTGCCAGCATTCGGGGCGGGGGGGAGACCCAGTACTTC.

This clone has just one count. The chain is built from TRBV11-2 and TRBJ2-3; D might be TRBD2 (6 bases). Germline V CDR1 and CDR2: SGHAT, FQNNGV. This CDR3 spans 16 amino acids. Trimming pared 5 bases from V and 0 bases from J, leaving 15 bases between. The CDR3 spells CASSRQLATSTDTQYF. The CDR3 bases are TGTGCCAGCAGCCGCCAACTAGCTACTAGCACAGATACGCAGTATTTT.

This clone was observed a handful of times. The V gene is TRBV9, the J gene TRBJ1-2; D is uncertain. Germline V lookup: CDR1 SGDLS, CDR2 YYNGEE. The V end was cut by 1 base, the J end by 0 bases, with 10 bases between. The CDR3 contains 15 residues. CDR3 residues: CASSVSGRANYGYTF. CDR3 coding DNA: TGTGCCAGCAGCGTAAGTGGGAGAGCTAACTATGGCTACACCTTC.

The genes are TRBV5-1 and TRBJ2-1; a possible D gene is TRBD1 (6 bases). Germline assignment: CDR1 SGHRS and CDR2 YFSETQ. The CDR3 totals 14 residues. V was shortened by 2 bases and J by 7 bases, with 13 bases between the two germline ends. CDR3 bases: TGCGCCAGCAGCTTCGATGGGGGCGGGAATGAGCAGTTCTTC. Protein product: CASSFDGGGNEQFF.

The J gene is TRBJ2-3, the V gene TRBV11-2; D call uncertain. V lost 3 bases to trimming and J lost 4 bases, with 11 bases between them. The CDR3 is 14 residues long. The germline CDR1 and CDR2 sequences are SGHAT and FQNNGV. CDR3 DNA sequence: TGTGCCAGCAGCTTCGATCGTTCGGCAGATACGCAGTATTTT. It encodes CASSFDRSADTQYF.

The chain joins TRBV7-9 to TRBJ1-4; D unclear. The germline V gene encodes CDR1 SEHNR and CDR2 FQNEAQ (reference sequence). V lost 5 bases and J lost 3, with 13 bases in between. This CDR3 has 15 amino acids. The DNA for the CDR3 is TGTGCCAGCAGCGCCACTGTCGGGTCTAATGAAAAACTGTTTTTT. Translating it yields CASSATVGSNEKLFF.

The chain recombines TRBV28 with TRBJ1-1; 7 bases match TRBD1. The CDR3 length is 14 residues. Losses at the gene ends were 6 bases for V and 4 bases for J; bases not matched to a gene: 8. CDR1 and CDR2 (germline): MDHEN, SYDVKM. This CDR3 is CASSSEGARTEAFF. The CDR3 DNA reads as TGTGCCAGCAGCTCCGAGGGGGCTCGCACTGAAGCTTTCTTT. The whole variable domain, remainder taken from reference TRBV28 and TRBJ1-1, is DVKVTQSSRYLVKRTGEKVFLECVQDMDHENMFWYRQDPGLGLRLIYFSYDVKMKEKGDIPEGYSVSREKKERFSLILESASTNQTSMYLCASSSEGARTEAFFGQGTRLTVV.

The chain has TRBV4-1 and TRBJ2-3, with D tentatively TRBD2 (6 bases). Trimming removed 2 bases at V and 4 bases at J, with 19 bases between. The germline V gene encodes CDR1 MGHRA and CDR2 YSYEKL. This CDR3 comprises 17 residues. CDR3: CASSQLTSLGSADTQYF. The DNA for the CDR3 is TGCGCCAGCAGCCAACTGACTAGTCTTGGTAGCGCAGATACGCAGTATTTT.